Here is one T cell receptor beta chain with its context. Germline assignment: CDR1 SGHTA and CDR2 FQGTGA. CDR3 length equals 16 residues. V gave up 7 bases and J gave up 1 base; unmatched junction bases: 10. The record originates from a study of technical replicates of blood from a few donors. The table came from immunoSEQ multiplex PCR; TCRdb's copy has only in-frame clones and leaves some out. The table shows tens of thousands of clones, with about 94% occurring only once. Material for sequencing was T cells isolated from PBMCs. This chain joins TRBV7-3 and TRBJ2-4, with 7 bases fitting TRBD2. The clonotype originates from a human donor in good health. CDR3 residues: CASTTRAGKAKNIQYF. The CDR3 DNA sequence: TGTGCCAGCACCACCCGAGCGGGGAAGGCCAAAAACATTCAGTACTTC.